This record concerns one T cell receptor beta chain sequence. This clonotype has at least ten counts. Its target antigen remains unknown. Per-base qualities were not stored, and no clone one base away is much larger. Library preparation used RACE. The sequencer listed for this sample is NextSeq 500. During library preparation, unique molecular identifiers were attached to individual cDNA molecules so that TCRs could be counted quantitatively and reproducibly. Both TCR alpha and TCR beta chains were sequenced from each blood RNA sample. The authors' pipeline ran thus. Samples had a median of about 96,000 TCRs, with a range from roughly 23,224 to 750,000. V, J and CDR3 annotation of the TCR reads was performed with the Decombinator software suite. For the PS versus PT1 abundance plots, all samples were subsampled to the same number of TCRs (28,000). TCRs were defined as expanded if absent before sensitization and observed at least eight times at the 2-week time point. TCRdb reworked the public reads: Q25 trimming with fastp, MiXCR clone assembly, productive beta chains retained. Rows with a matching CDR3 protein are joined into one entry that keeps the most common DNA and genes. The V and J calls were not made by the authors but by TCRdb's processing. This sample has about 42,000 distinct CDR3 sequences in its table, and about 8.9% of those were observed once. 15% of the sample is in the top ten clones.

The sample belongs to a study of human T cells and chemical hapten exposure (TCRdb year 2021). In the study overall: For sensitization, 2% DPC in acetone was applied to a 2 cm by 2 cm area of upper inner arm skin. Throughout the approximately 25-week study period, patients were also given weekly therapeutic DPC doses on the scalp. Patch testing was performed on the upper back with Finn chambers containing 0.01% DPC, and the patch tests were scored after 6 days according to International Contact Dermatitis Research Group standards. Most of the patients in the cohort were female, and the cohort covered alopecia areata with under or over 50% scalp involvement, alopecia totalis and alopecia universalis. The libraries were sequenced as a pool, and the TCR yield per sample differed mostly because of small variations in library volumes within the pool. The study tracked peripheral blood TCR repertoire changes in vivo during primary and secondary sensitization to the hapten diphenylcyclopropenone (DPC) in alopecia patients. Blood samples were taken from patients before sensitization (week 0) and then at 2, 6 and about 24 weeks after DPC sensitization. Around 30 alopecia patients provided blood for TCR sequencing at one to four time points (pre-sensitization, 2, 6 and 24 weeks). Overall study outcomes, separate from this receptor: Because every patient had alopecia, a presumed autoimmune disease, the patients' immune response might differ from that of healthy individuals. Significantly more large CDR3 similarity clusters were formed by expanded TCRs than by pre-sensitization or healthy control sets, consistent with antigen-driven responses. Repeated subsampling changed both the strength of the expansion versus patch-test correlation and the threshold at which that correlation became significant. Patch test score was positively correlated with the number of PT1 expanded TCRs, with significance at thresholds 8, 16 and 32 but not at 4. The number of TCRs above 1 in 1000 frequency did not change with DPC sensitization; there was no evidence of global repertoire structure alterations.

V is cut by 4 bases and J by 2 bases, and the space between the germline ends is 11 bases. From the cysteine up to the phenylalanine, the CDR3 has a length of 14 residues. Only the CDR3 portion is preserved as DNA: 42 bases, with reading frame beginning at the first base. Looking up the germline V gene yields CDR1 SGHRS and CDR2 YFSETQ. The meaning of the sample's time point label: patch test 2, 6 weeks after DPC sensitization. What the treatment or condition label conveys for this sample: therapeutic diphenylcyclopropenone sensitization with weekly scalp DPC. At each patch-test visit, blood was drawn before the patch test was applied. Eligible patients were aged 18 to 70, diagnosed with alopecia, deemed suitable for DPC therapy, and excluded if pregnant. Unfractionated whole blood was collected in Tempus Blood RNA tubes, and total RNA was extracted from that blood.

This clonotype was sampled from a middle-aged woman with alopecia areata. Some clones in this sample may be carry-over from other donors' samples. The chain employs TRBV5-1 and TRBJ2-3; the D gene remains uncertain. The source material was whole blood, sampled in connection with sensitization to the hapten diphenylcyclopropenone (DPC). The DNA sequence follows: TGCGCCAGCAGCACAGACACCTCCACAGATACGCAGTATTTT. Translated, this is CASSTDTSTDTQYF.